This T cell receptor beta chain originates from a study of T-cell memory formation after mild COVID-19 (dated by TCRdb to about 2021). In terms of the full investigation: TCR sequence clusters from the two donors were found to be largely donor specific. T-cell clones expanding and contracting after mild COVID-19 in a couple of donors were tracked by longitudinal TCRalpha and TCRbeta repertoire sequencing. Two young, previously healthy adult volunteers, one female and one male, were included in the cohort.

PBMCs were isolated by Ficoll-Paque density gradient centrifugation. Sequencing used an Illumina NovaSeq 6000. TCRalpha and TCRbeta cDNA libraries were constructed by 5'RACE with constant-segment primers, with sample barcodes and unique molecular identifiers being introduced. RNA was extracted from every sample with Trizol reagent. Library amplification was performed in two PCR steps, and a second sample barcode and Illumina TruSeq adapters were introduced in the second step. Sequencing of the libraries was done on an Illumina NovaSeq, producing 2 x 150 bp paired-end reads. On the study's bioinformatics: The reads were demultiplexed and collapsed into UMI-guided consensus sequences using migec v1.2.7. With mixcr v2.1.11, UMI consensuses were aligned to TRA and TRB V and J templates and assembled into clonotypes. Expanded or contracted clonotypes were those called significant by both edgeR and NoisET, with noise models trained on biological replicates. For edgeR calls, the cutoffs were a false discovery rate-adjusted p below 0.01 and a log2 fold-change threshold of 1. As an exploratory analysis of dynamics, PCA with hierarchical clustering was applied to max-normalized trajectories of the 1000 most abundant clonotypes. The CD4 or CD8 phenotype of responding clones was assigned using the separately sequenced CD4+ and CD8+ repertoires. TCRdb trimmed the raw reads at Q25, called clones with MiXCR and kept productive beta chains. Every entry covers one CDR3 protein and lists the most common genes and DNA from its rows. The V and J calls shown here were made by TCRdb, not taken from the authors' results. Recorded for this sample are roughly 120,000 distinct CDR3 sequences; about 24% of them occurred a single time. The top ten clonotypes cover approximately 40% of the sample.

A word on this clonotype: The antigen it binds to is not known. Per-base qualities were not stored, and no clone one base away is much larger.

General findings and caveats noted by the study authors: Only a couple of mild cases were covered in the study, and larger cohorts including severe cases with pre-infection samples were considered necessary. Clones that contracted from day 15 to 85 showed balanced CD4/CD8 phenotypes, whereas a second wave of clones that expanded from day 15 to 37 leaned towards CD4+. Contracting CD4+ clones were located mainly in the CM and EM memory subsets, whereas CD8+ clones were found to be enriched in EMRA. Some responding clones were found in pre-infection memory, which suggests that pre-existing cross-reactive memory T cells took part in the SARS-CoV-2 response. The second-wave clones that peaked on day 37 were not confirmed to be SARS-CoV-2 specific.

Reading from cysteine to valine, the CDR3 counts 14 amino acids. CDR3 DNA only is kept here, 42 bases in frame from base 1. After removal of 3 bases from V and 6 bases from J, the junction retains 8 bases not matched to a gene. CDR1 and CDR2, per the germline V gene, are SGHVS and FQNEAQ. The clonotype comes from a man younger than 30 who had mild COVID-19 (a few samples of this study predate the infection). The sample titles of this study are shuffled in the database, so cell type and time point are left out; the donor was told from shared clones. The sequenced sample was PBMCs or a T cell subset sorted from them (not recorded which). The chain joins TRBV7-8 to TRBJ2-7; 7 nucleotides in the junction match TRBD1. The CDR3 amino acid sequence is: CASSFINRGSEQYV. The bases are TGTGCCAGCAGCTTTATAAACAGGGGAAGCGAGCAGTACGTC.